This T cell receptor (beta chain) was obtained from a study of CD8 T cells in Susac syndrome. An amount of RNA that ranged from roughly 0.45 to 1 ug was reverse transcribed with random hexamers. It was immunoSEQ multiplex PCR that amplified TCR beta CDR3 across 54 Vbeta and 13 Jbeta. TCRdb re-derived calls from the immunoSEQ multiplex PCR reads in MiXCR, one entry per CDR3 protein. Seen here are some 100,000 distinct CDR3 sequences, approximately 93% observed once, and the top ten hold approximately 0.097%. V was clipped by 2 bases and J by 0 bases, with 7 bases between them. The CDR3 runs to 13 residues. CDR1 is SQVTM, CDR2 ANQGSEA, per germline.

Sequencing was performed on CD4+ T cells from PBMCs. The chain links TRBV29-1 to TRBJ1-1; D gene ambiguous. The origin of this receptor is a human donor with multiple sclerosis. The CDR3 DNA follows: TGCAGCGTTGAACGGCGGATGAACACTGAAGCTTTCTTT. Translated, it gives CSVERRMNTEAFF.